The 30 T cell receptor beta chains presented below share a single source sample, sequenced in a study of cytomegalovirus exposure and HLA in healthy donors. The primer mix had 60 Vbeta and 13 Jbeta primers. Assay used: immunoSEQ multiplex PCR; TCRdb lists only in-frame clones, some missing. The sample has 150,000 to 200,000 clones, roughly four fifths seen once; the top ten hold roughly 0.1%. Material: PBMCs. The receptor source for this set is a boy aged 2 to 10 in good health and CMV-seronegative.

J is TRBJ2-3 and V is TRBV5-4; 14 bases map to TRBD2. CDR3 length: 18 residues. V dropped 3 bases and J dropped 2; count of bases not matched to a gene: 8. The V gene's germline CDR1 is SGHNT and CDR2 YYREEE (reference sequence). The CDR3 nucleotides read TGTGCCAGCAGCTCCCCGGGACTAGCGGGGGCCCCCACAGATACGCAGTATTTT. This gives the protein CASSSPGLAGAPTDTQYF.

The genes are TRBV7-9 and TRBJ1-6, with D uncertain. V was cut by 1 base and J by 8 bases, with 6 bases left in between. The CDR3 loop spans 13 amino acids. Germline V lookup: CDR1 SEHNR, CDR2 FQNEAQ (reference sequence). CDR3 sequence (DNA): TGTGCCAGCAGCTTAGTGAGGGATTCACCCCTCCACTTT. It codes for CASSLVRDSPLHF.

V is TRBV7-2 and J is TRBJ2-3; the D is unclear. In germline, CDR1 is SGHTA, CDR2 FQGNSA. V gave up 0 bases and J gave up 6 bases, with 7 bases separating them. There are 13 residues in the CDR3. DNA for the CDR3: TGTGCCAGCAGCTTAGCTGGCAGGGATACGCAGTATTTT. Amino acid sequence: CASSLAGRDTQYF.

The chain has TRBV29-1 and TRBJ1-1; D gene uncertain. Germline CDR1 is SQVTM and CDR2 is ANQGSEA. The CDR3 totals 14 residues. The V end was cut by 5 bases, the J end by 4 bases, with 17 bases between. CDR3 nucleotides: TGCAGCGTTAGCCTTAGGCAGGCCCCCACTGAAGCTTTCTTT. Encoded protein: CSVSLRQAPTEAFF.

The chain recombines TRBV5-1 with TRBJ1-2; weak D call: TRBD1 (6 bases). CDR1 and CDR2 from the germline V gene are SGHRS and YFSETQ. With 3 bases removed from V and 10 bases from J, the gap between germline ends came to 22 bases. The CDR3 runs 15 residues. The CDR3 DNA is TGCGCCAGCAGCTCGACGGGGGGCGCACAAGGATCCTACACCTTC. Protein: CASSSTGGAQGSYTF.

The chain couples TRBV4-2 to TRBJ1-4; no reliable D call. The CDR3 covers 15 residues. Germline CDR1 and CDR2: LGHNA and YNFKEQ. V lost 6 bases to trimming and J lost 0 bases, with 11 bases between them. Written as DNA, the CDR3 is TGTGCCAGCAGGGAACTATGGGCAACTAATGAAAAACTGTTTTTT. Translating it yields CASRELWATNEKLFF.

In its sample, this clone was seen once. This chain uses TRBV18 with TRBJ2-5; TRBD2 matches at 13 bases. The CDR3 runs 16 residues. Germline CDR1 and CDR2: KGHSH and LQKENI. Unmatched junction bases numbered 10, after V lost 3 bases and J lost 9 bases. CDR3 DNA: TGTGCCAGCTCACCGACTAGCGGGGGGCTACCGGCGCCCCAGTACTTC. Its translation is CASSPTSGGLPAPQYF.

Points on this clone: Mismatch with germline at one junction end may stem from a read error. The chain links TRBV7-9 to TRBJ1-2; the D is unclear. The CDR3 loop spans 16 amino acids. CDR1 is SEHNR and CDR2 is FQNEAQ in the germline V gene (reference sequence). CDR3 sequence reads: CSSSLEGRRSDYGYTF. The CDR3 coding sequence is TGTTCCAGCAGCTTGGAAGGTCGTAGAAGCGACTATGGCTACACCTTC.

This clone came up once. V gene TRBV5-1 combines with J gene TRBJ1-3; D is uncertain. This CDR3 region has 20 residues. V gave up 3 bases and J gave up 0 bases, with 25 bases separating them. In germline, CDR1 is SGHRS, CDR2 YFSETQ. The CDR3 sequence: CASSSALTRLRTSSGNTIYF. CDR3 DNA: TGCGCCAGCAGCTCTGCGTTAACTCGGCTGAGGACTAGCTCTGGAAACACCATATATTTT.

The chain is built from TRBV18 and TRBJ2-1; TRBD2 agrees at 11 bases. CDR1 and CDR2 from the germline V gene are KGHSH and LQKENI. CDR3 length: 15 residues. The V segment lost 3 bases and the J segment 8 bases; nucleotides outside the gene matches: 6. The chain's CDR3 is CASSPAASGGYEQFF. Written as DNA, the CDR3 is TGTGCCAGCTCACCCGCGGCTAGCGGGGGGTATGAGCAGTTCTTC.

The J gene is TRBJ1-1, the V gene TRBV6-1, with D perhaps matching TRBD1 (6 bases). From germline, CDR1 is MNHNS and CDR2 SASEGT. The CDR3 consists of 18 residues. V lost 0 bases and J 1 base, leaving 18 bases between the germline ends. The CDR3 DNA follows: TGTGCCAGCAGTGAAGCGTCGGGACATAGGCTGTGGAACACTGAAGCTTTCTTT. Translating it yields CASSEASGHRLWNTEAFF.

The chain recombines TRBV7-2 with TRBJ2-1; the D is unclear. Germline V lookup: CDR1 SGHTA, CDR2 FQGNSA. The CDR3 has 12 amino acids. Trimming shortened V by 5 bases and J by 8 bases, and 10 bases separated the two germline ends. The CDR3 here is CASSRGTDEQFF. The CDR3 DNA sequence: TGTGCCAGCAGCCGAGGAACCGATGAGCAGTTCTTC. The whole variable domain, filled in from reference TRBV7-2 and TRBJ2-1, reads GAGVSQSPSNKVTEKGKDVELRCDPISGHTALYWYRQSLGQGLEFLIYFQGNSAPDKSGLPSDRFSAERTGGSVSTLTIQRTQQEDSAVYLCASSRGTDEQFFGPGTRLTVL.

The chain couples TRBV6-5 to TRBJ2-5; TRBD2 aligns across 12 bases. The germline CDR1 and CDR2 sequences are MNHEY and SVGAGI. The CDR3 loop spans 16 amino acids. V lost 4 bases to trimming and J lost 2 bases; unmatched junction nucleotides: 5. The chain's CDR3 is CASSSTSGGLQETQYF. CDR3 in DNA: TGTGCCAGCAGTTCGACTAGCGGGGGATTACAAGAGACCCAGTACTTC.

The chain's CDR3 is CASSQRFRDRGNTIYF. DNA for the CDR3: TGTGCCAGCAGCCAACGATTCCGGGACAGGGGAAACACCATATATTTT. The chain combines TRBV6-6 with TRBJ1-3, with 8 bases lining up with TRBD1. Germline CDR1 MNHNY, CDR2 SVGAGI (reference sequence). The trim removed 6 bases at V and 4 bases at J, leaving 11 bases unmatched. The CDR3 runs to 16 residues.

The V call is TRBV5-4, the J call TRBJ2-1, with D possibly TRBD2 on 5 matching bases. The germline gives CDR1 SGHNT, CDR2 YYREEE (reference sequence). V lost 2 bases, J lost 5 bases, and 11 bases lay in between. CDR3 size: 14 residues. CDR3 coding DNA: TGTGCCAGCAGCTTTCCGGGGAGCCACAATGAGCAGTTCTTC. It is translated as CASSFPGSHNEQFF. Full variable domain (outside the CDR3, taken from reference TRBV5-4 and TRBJ2-1): ETGVTQSPTHLIKTRGQQVTLRCSSQSGHNTVSWYQQALGQGPQFIFQYYREEENGRGNFPPRFSGLQFPNYSSELNVNALELDDSALYLCASSFPGSHNEQFFGPGTRLTVL.

The V gene is TRBV7-3, the J gene TRBJ2-2, with 9 bases matching TRBD1. The CDR3 has 14 residues. With 5 bases clipped from V and 8 bases from J, the junction kept 6 bases outside the gene matches. Looked up from germline, CDR1 is SGHTA and CDR2 is FQGTGA. This chain's CDR3 is CASSLGQGLGELFF. The CDR3 region has the DNA TGTGCCAGCAGCCTCGGACAGGGGTTGGGGGAGCTGTTTTTT.

The rearrangement uses TRBV2 and TRBJ1-1, with D possibly being TRBD1 (5 bases). The CDR3 spans 14 residues. Germline V gene data show CDR1 as SNHLY and CDR2 as FYNNEI. Trimming took off 8 bases at V and 3 bases at J, with 16 bases between the two ends. CDR3 region: CASRAEGFDTEAFF. The CDR3 DNA reads TGTGCCAGCCGGGCGGAGGGGTTTGACACTGAAGCTTTCTTT.

This sequence joins TRBV18 and TRBJ1-5; the D gene is possibly TRBD1 (5 bases). CDR3 length equals 15 residues. Per the germline V gene, CDR1 is KGHSH and CDR2 is LQKENI. V dropped 3 bases and J dropped 6 bases, with 15 bases sitting between them. The DNA for the CDR3 is TGTGCCAGCTCACCGGGGCAGGGAAAAGGTCAGCCCCAGCATTTT. Protein product: CASSPGQGKGQPQHF.

The chain carries TRBV5-4 and TRBJ2-7, with D tentatively TRBD1 (6 bases). CDR3 length: 14 residues. V was trimmed by 3 bases and J by 0 bases, leaving 10 bases between them. Germline loops: CDR1 SGHNT, CDR2 YYREEE (reference sequence). CDR3 nucleotide sequence: TGTGCCAGCAGCTATGACAGGTTCTCCTACGAGCAGTACTTC. Amino acids: CASSYDRFSYEQYF. The whole variable domain, remainder taken from reference TRBV5-4 and TRBJ2-7, is ETGVTQSPTHLIKTRGQQVTLRCSSQSGHNTVSWYQQALGQGPQFIFQYYREEENGRGNFPPRFSGLQFPNYSSELNVNALELDDSALYLCASSYDRFSYEQYFGPGTRLTVT.

This clone was counted between two and nine times. The chain joins TRBV5-1 to TRBJ2-1; the match to TRBD2 covers 9 bases. The CDR3 totals 13 residues. The germline V gene encodes CDR1 SGHRS and CDR2 YFSETQ. V was clipped by 3 bases and J by 9 bases; unmatched bases: 4. This CDR3 reads CASSSGLAGEQFF. The CDR3 DNA follows: TGCGCCAGCAGCTCGGGACTAGCAGGTGAGCAGTTCTTC.

This clone was found once. The CDR3: CASRTGPLPLHF. CDR3 bases: TGTGCCAGCAGGACAGGGCCCCTACCCCTCCACTTT. The chain links TRBV6-5 to TRBJ1-6; 7 positions match TRBD1. V lost 6 bases and J lost 12; bases outside the gene matches: 5. This CDR3 spans 12 amino acids. CDR1 MNHEY and CDR2 SVGAGI come from the germline V gene.

This sequence joins TRBV14 and TRBJ2-7, with 8 bases identical to TRBD1. V shed 5 bases, J shed 5 bases, and the junction held 11 bases outside the gene matches. The CDR3 totals 15 residues. Germline V gives CDR1 SGHDN, CDR2 FVKESK. The CDR3, as DNA: TGTGCCAGCAGCTTCGTCGCAGGGGGCGAGGACGAGCAGTACTTC. This sequence encodes CASSFVAGGEDEQYF.

The J gene is TRBJ2-1, the V gene TRBV4-1, with D unclear. V was cut by 2 bases and J by 3 bases, with 11 bases left in between. Germline-derived CDR1 and CDR2 are MGHRA and YSYEKL. The CDR3 is 15 amino acids. The DNA of the CDR3 is TGCGCCAGCAGCCAATACGGCAGGCTCTACAATGAGCAGTTCTTC. Translation gives CASSQYGRLYNEQFF.

V gene TRBV19 combines with J gene TRBJ2-5; D not certain. Germline V gene data show CDR1 as LNHDA and CDR2 as SQIVND (reference sequence). The CDR3 length is 11 residues. Trimming removed 7 bases from V and 4 bases from J, with 7 bases in between. The CDR3 reads CASTPRETQYF. CDR3 bases: TGTGCCAGTACCCCTCGAGAGACCCAGTACTTC.

This CDR3 reads CASSIARGGSGSRTDTQYF. The DNA of the CDR3 is TGTGCCAGTAGTATAGCCAGGGGTGGTAGCGGGAGCCGCACAGATACGCAGTATTTT. The chain uses TRBV19 and TRBJ2-3; 9 bases line up with TRBD2. V shed 1 base and J 1 base; nucleotides not matched to a gene: 12. The CDR3 extends over 19 amino acids. The germline V gene has CDR1 LNHDA and CDR2 SQIVND (reference sequence).

CDR3 in DNA: TGTGCCAGCAGTGAAGCGGTGCACAGCCAGGCGTCCGGTCTTGGGCATTTT. Translating gives CASSEAVHSQASGLGHF. The genes are TRBV2 and TRBJ1-5; no reliable D call. The length of the CDR3 is 17 residues. The germline gives CDR1 SNHLY, CDR2 FYNNEI. Deletions cut 0 bases from V and 15 bases from J, with 27 bases between.

The CDR3 protein is CASSLTHGNSDTQYF. For the CDR3, the DNA is TGTGCCAGCAGTTTAACCCATGGTAACTCAGATACGCAGTATTTT. This rearrangement joins TRBV28 to TRBJ2-3; no reliable D call. Germline lookup yields CDR1 MDHEN and CDR2 SYDVKM. Between the trimmed V and J ends, which lost 2 bases and 4 bases, there was a span of 13 bases. The CDR3 consists of 15 residues.

The chain combines TRBV27 with TRBJ1-2; a possible D gene is TRBD1 (6 bases). The germline V gene encodes CDR1 MNHEY and CDR2 SMNVEV (reference sequence). The CDR3 has 13 amino acids. Trimming stripped 3 bases from V and 8 bases from J, with 13 bases between. CDR3 coding DNA: TGTGCCAGCAGTTTGAGGGGGGGCAGCGGCTACACCTTC. It encodes CASSLRGGSGYTF.

The rearrangement links TRBV5-1 to TRBJ2-7; possible D gene TRBD2, 5 bases. CDR3 length: 15 amino acids. Germline assignment: CDR1 SGHRS and CDR2 YFSETQ. V was pared by 4 bases and J by 7 bases, with 21 bases between. As DNA, the CDR3 is TGCGCCAGCAGCCCCAGGACGAACGTACCGGGAGAGCAGTACTTC. This encodes CASSPRTNVPGEQYF.

The chain couples TRBV5-6 to TRBJ1-2, with TRBD1 identical over 7 bases. Germline V CDR1 and CDR2: SGHDT, YYEEEE. The CDR3 loop spans 14 amino acids. The ends lost 0 bases at V and 4 bases at J; junction bases unmatched: 3. The CDR3 region has the DNA TGTGCCAGCAGCTTGGAGGCAGGGGGCTATGGCTACACCTTC. This encodes CASSLEAGGYGYTF.